Listed here are 27 T cell receptor beta chains from one sample, sequenced in a study of control samples from healthy donors and cancer patients. Sequencing used immunoSEQ multiplex PCR; TCRdb keeps in-frame clones, though not all of them. This sample has tens of thousands of clones, with about 94% found just once. The sample comprised blood. These receptors all come from a woman aged 30 to 39 in good health.

The chain uses TRBV5-1 and TRBJ2-2, with TRBD2 identical over 14 bases. This CDR3 is built from 18 residues. CDR1 and CDR2 from the germline V gene are SGHRS and YFSETQ. Trimming took 4 bases from V and 2 from J; bases not matched to a gene: 7. CDR3 coding DNA: TGCGCCAGCAGCAGGGGACTAGCGGGAGACCTCAACACCGGGGAGCTGTTTTTT. The encoded protein is CASSRGLAGDLNTGELFF.

In regard to this clone: Additional DNA sequences in this sample encode the identical CDR3. The chain is built from TRBV5-1 and TRBJ2-5; possibly TRBD1 for D (6 bases). CDR3 length: 14 residues. Germline V lookup: CDR1 SGHRS, CDR2 YFSETQ. Trimming pared 0 bases from V and 2 bases from J, leaving 8 bases between. As DNA, the CDR3 is TGCGCCAGCAGCTTGGATAGGGGGCAAGAGACCCAGTACTTC. Translating gives CASSLDRGQETQYF.

The rearrangement links TRBV29-1 to TRBJ2-3; D is tentatively TRBD1 or TRBD2 (5 bases each). Trimming removed 7 bases from V and 6 bases from J, with 11 bases in between. From germline, CDR1 is SQVTM and CDR2 ANQGSEA. The CDR3 is 11 amino acids. CDR3 coding DNA: TGCAGCGAGAAGTGGGGGGATACGCAGTATTTT. Its protein is CSEKWGDTQYF.

The count of this clone is one. The CDR3 sequence: CASSSRQGEAFF. In DNA, the CDR3 is TGTGCCAGCAGCTCACGACAGGGTGAAGCTTTCTTT. J is TRBJ1-1 and V is TRBV7-3; 7 bases map to TRBD1. Per the germline V gene, CDR1 is SGHTA and CDR2 is FQGTGA. CDR3 size: 12 residues. V was clipped by 4 bases and J by 7 bases; unmatched bases: 3.

The chain is built from TRBV27 and TRBJ1-5, with D possibly being TRBD1 (6 bases). Germline values: CDR1 MNHEY, CDR2 SMNVEV (reference sequence). The CDR3 has 14 amino acids. V dropped 5 bases and J dropped 7 bases, with 15 bases sitting between them. CDR3 region: CASSTAGARQPQHF. The CDR3, as DNA: TGTGCCAGCAGTACGGCAGGGGCTAGACAGCCCCAGCATTTT.

The chain has TRBV19 and TRBJ1-1; the D gene is possibly TRBD1 (5 bases). Germline V CDR1 and CDR2: LNHDA, SQIVND (reference sequence). V shed 5 bases and J shed 1 base, with 8 bases lying between them. There are 13 residues in the CDR3. The CDR3 loop reads CASSGTSNTEAFF. The CDR3 region has the DNA TGTGCCAGTAGTGGGACTTCGAACACTGAAGCTTTCTTT.

DNA for the CDR3: TGTGCCAGCAGCGACTCCGGGACTTCGGATACGCAGTATTTT. Translating gives CASSDSGTSDTQYF. The chain couples TRBV9 to TRBJ2-3, with D maybe TRBD2 (6 bases). Trimming pared 3 bases from V and 6 bases from J, leaving 14 bases between. Looked up from germline, CDR1 is SGDLS and CDR2 is YYNGEE. The CDR3 is made up of 14 amino acids.

The V gene is TRBV12-5, the J gene TRBJ1-2; D is undetermined. The CDR3 length is 14 residues. Trimming pared 3 bases from V and 12 bases from J, leaving 20 bases between. Germline V gene sequence: CDR1 LGHNT, CDR2 FRNRAP. The CDR3 DNA reads as TGTGCTAGTGGTTTCTTATCCCCCCCGGGAGGCCACACCTTC. It specifies CASGFLSPPGGHTF. Variable domain in full (rest from reference TRBV12-5 and TRBJ1-2): DARVTQTPRHKVTEMGQEVTMRCQPILGHNTVFWYRQTMMQGLELLAYFRNRAPLDDSGMPKDRFSAEMPDATLATLKIQPSEPRDSAVYFCASGFLSPPGGHTFGSGTRLTVV.

This rearrangement joins TRBV7-9 to TRBJ1-5; tentative D call: TRBD1 (6 bases). This CDR3 has 14 amino acids. V was clipped by 5 bases and J by 3 bases, with 11 bases between them. Germline CDR1 and CDR2: SEHNR and FQNEAQ (reference sequence). The CDR3 DNA reads TGTGCCAGCAGCGTGACAGGAATCAATCAGCCCCAGCATTTT. Its translation is CASSVTGINQPQHF.

V is TRBV7-9 and J is TRBJ1-1, with a possible D match to TRBD1 (5 bases). The CDR3 is made up of 15 amino acids. In germline, CDR1 is SEHNR, CDR2 FQNEAQ (reference sequence). The germline V and J ends were trimmed by 0 bases and 1 base, with 9 bases remaining between them. The CDR3 spells CASSLADGGNTEAFF. CDR3 sequence (DNA): TGTGCCAGCAGCTTAGCAGATGGGGGGAACACTGAAGCTTTCTTT.

The chain combines TRBV7-8 with TRBJ2-7; TRBD1 aligns across 7 bases. Germline-derived CDR1 and CDR2 are SGHVS and FQNEAQ. This CDR3 region has 14 residues. V trimming: 3 bases; J trimming: 3 bases; junction bases outside the gene matches: 5. The CDR3 bases are TGTGCCAGCAGCTTTGCCCGGACAGGCTACGAGCAGTACGTC. Protein sequence: CASSFARTGYEQYV.

This chain joins TRBV29-1 and TRBJ1-3, with D hard to call. V gave up 5 bases and J gave up 4 bases, with 12 bases separating them. This CDR3 has 13 residues. Germline V lookup: CDR1 SQVTM, CDR2 ANQGSEA. CDR3 DNA: TGCAGCGTTACCCGGCAAGGCGGAAACACCATATATTTT. Translated, it gives CSVTRQGGNTIYF.

V usage is TRBV12-3 or TRBV12-4 and J usage is TRBJ1-2; 9 bases line up with TRBD1. The CDR3 spans 13 residues. Unmatched junction bases numbered 1, after V lost 5 bases and J lost 3 bases. CDR3 amino acids: CASSRQGDYGYTF. The CDR3 bases are TGTGCCAGCAGTAGACAGGGGGACTATGGCTACACCTTC.

The gene calls are TRBV6-1 and TRBJ1-4; a possible D gene is TRBD1 (5 bases). The CDR3 sequence is 19 residues long. Germline CDR1 MNHNS, CDR2 SASEGT. The V and J ends lost 0 bases and 0 bases respectively, with 17 bases between them. The CDR3 nucleotides read TGTGCCAGCAGTGAAGCGGGGACCGGAATAGCTGCAACTAATGAAAAACTGTTTTTT. Its translation: CASSEAGTGIAATNEKLFF.

The chain couples TRBV5-1 to TRBJ1-2, with 7 nucleotides matching TRBD1. CDR3 size: 14 residues. The ends lost 5 bases at V and 0 bases at J; junction bases unmatched: 4. Looked up from germline, CDR1 is SGHRS and CDR2 is YFSETQ. The CDR3, as DNA: TGCGCCAGCAGGAGGGACAGACCTAACTATGGCTACACCTTC. This translates into CASRRDRPNYGYTF. The full variable domain, completed using reference TRBV5-1 and TRBJ1-2, is KAGVTQTPRYLIKTRGQQVTLSCSPISGHRSVSWYQQTPGQGLQFLFEYFSETQRNKGNFPGRFSGRQFSNSRSEMNVSTLELGDSALYLCASRRDRPNYGYTFGSGTRLTVV.

This clone showed up just once. The chain employs TRBV7-2 and TRBJ1-4; 10 bases are a match to TRBD1. This CDR3 is built from 16 residues. Germline-derived CDR1 and CDR2 are SGHTA and FQGNSA. Trimming removed 5 bases from V and 5 bases from J; junction bases left unmatched: 8. The CDR3 nucleotides are TGTGCCAGCAGCCTCTTCTCGGGACAGGGGAATGAAAAACTGTTTTTT. Protein sequence: CASSLFSGQGNEKLFF. Full variable domain (missing parts from reference TRBV7-2 and TRBJ1-4): GAGVSQSPSNKVTEKGKDVELRCDPISGHTALYWYRQSLGQGLEFLIYFQGNSAPDKSGLPSDRFSAERTGGSVSTLTIQRTQQEDSAVYLCASSLFSGQGNEKLFFGSGTQLSVL.

J is TRBJ1-4 and V is TRBV11-2; D may be TRBD1 (5 bases). CDR1 and CDR2 from the germline V gene are SGHAT and FQNNGV. Trimming took off 1 base at V and 8 bases at J, with 8 bases between the two ends. The length of the CDR3 is 13 residues. The CDR3 DNA follows: TGTGCCAGCAGCTTAGCAGGGAGGGAAAAACTGTTTTTT. Translated, it gives CASSLAGREKLFF.

V and J are TRBV7-9 and TRBJ1-1; TRBD1 might be the D (5 bases). Germline V gene lookup returns CDR1 SEHNR and CDR2 FQNEAQ (reference sequence). The CDR3 runs to 19 residues. Deletions cut 4 bases from V and 0 bases from J, with 24 bases between. The CDR3 DNA is TGTGCCAGCAGCTCGATAAACCTCCCACCCGGGACGTTGAACACTGAAGCTTTCTTT. Its translation: CASSSINLPPGTLNTEAFF.

This chain joins TRBV5-4 and TRBJ1-2; maybe TRBD1 (5 bases). CDR3 length: 14 amino acids. Looked up from germline, CDR1 is SGHNT and CDR2 is YYREEE (reference sequence). The V end was cut by 2 bases, the J end by 8 bases, with 16 bases between. The CDR3 is CASSFQGIGSGYTF. CDR3 in DNA: TGTGCCAGCAGCTTTCAGGGAATCGGGTCGGGCTACACCTTC.

The chain joins TRBV29-1 to TRBJ1-2; TRBD1 matches at 7 bases. Germline lookup yields CDR1 SQVTM and CDR2 ANQGSEA. The V segment lost 6 bases and the J segment 6 bases; nucleotides outside the gene matches: 10. The length of the CDR3 is 13 residues. CDR3 DNA sequence: TGCAGCGTCGAACAATCAGGGGGTCATGGCTACACCTTC. Its translation: CSVEQSGGHGYTF. The full variable domain, its missing parts supplied by reference TRBV29-1 and TRBJ1-2, is SAVISQKPSRDICQRGTSLTIQCQVDSQVTMMFWYRQQPGQSLTLIATANQGSEATYESGFVIDKFPISRPNLTFSTLTVSNMSPEDSSIYLCSVEQSGGHGYTFGSGTRLTVV.

The V and J genes are TRBV7-8 and TRBJ1-2, with TRBD1 matching 11 bases. This CDR3 comprises 17 residues. Unmatched junction bases numbered 5, after V lost 0 bases and J lost 2 bases. Germline V gene data show CDR1 as SGHVS and CDR2 as FQNEAQ. The chain's CDR3 is CASSLARGQGANYGYTF. Written as DNA, the CDR3 is TGTGCCAGCAGCTTAGCCCGAGGACAGGGGGCAAACTATGGCTACACCTTC.

Remarks on this clone: At one end the junction does not follow the germline gene, possibly because of a read error. The rearrangement joins TRBV3-1 (or the pseudogene TRBV3-2) to TRBJ2-1; a possible D gene is TRBD1 (6 bases). The CDR3 has 13 amino acids. Germline V lookup: CDR1 LGHDT, CDR2 YNNKEL (reference sequence). The CDR3 reads CASSQEGVDEQFF. CDR3 DNA: TGTGCCAGCAGTCAAGAGGGGGTGGATGAGCAGTTCTTC.

This chain connects TRBV28 to TRBJ1-5; TRBD1 might be the D (6 bases). Germline V gene data show CDR1 as MDHEN and CDR2 as SYDVKM. CDR3 length: 14 amino acids. V was shortened by 6 bases and J by 4 bases, with 13 bases between the two germline ends. CDR3 sequence reads: CASRWGHGNQPQHF. The CDR3 DNA sequence: TGTGCCAGCAGGTGGGGGCATGGGAATCAGCCCCAGCATTTT.

The chain recombines TRBV7-9 with TRBJ1-5; D remains ambiguous. The ends were cut back, 4 bases at V and 6 bases at J, with 10 bases in the middle. CDR1 and CDR2 from the germline V gene are SEHNR and FQNEAQ (reference sequence). There are 13 residues in the CDR3. CDR3 DNA: TGTGCCAGCAGCTCTCGTCGTGGTCAGCCCCAGCATTTT. It is translated as CASSSRRGQPQHF. Variable domain in full (rest from reference TRBV7-9 and TRBJ1-5): DTGVSQNPRHKITKRGQNVTFRCDPISEHNRLYWYRQTLGQGPEFLTYFQNEAQLEKSRLLSDRFSAERPKGSFSTLEIQRTEQGDSAMYLCASSSRRGQPQHFGDGTRLSIL.

The rearrangement uses TRBV30 and TRBJ1-5; TRBD1 is a possible D gene (5 bases). The CDR3 has 14 amino acids. With 0 bases removed from V and 1 base from J, the gap between germline ends came to 7 bases. The V gene's germline CDR1 is GTSNPN and CDR2 SVGIG (reference sequence). Here the CDR3 reads CAWSVDSSNQPQHF. The CDR3 coding sequence is TGTGCCTGGAGTGTTGACAGCAGCAATCAGCCCCAGCATTTT.

The V call is TRBV30, the J call TRBJ2-7; no definite D call. Germline CDR1 reads GTSNPN; CDR2 reads SVGIG (reference sequence). The V gene lost 1 base and the J gene lost 2 bases, with 12 bases spanning the gap. The CDR3 length is 14 residues. Written as DNA, the CDR3 is TGTGCCTGGAGTGAGGGCCACAGCCCCTACGAGCAGTACGTC. Translated, it gives CAWSEGHSPYEQYV.

This clone has a handful of counts. This chain joins TRBV10-2 and TRBJ2-5; a possible D gene is TRBD1 (5 bases). Germline V gene lookup returns CDR1 WSHSY and CDR2 SAAADI. This CDR3 is built from 14 residues. V gave up 5 bases and J gave up 6 bases, with 16 bases separating them. CDR3 in DNA: TGCGCCAGCAGTACCCCCCGGCAGGGCCAGACCCAGTACTTC. This gives the protein CASSTPRQGQTQYF.